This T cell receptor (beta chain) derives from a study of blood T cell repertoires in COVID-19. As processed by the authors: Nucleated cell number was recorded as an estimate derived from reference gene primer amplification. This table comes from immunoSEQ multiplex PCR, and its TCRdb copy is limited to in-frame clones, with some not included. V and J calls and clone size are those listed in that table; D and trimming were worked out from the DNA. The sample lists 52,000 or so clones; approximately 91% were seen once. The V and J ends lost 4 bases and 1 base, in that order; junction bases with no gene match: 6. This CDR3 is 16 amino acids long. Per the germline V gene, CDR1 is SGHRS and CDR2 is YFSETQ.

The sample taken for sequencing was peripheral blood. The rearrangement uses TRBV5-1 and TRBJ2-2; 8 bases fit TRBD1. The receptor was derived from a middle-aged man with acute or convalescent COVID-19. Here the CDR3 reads CASSGDRGKNTGELFF. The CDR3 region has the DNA TGCGCCAGCAGCGGTGACAGGGGAAAGAACACCGGGGAGCTGTTTTTT.